The 5 T cell receptor beta chains presented below share a single source sample, sequenced in a study of shared clonotypes between healthy human individuals. Here immunoSEQ multiplex PCR was the method, and the copy in TCRdb shows in-frame clones only, minus some. The sample lists a few million clones; 90% to 95% were seen once. Sequencing was done on a sample of naive CD4+ T cells sorted from blood. Subset specified: CD45RA+ positively selected. The receptors derive from a man younger than 35 in good health.

The chain employs TRBV5-6 and TRBJ1-4; D gene ambiguous. The CDR3 covers 13 residues. Germline CDR1 reads SGHDT; CDR2 reads YYEEEE. V dropped 4 bases and J dropped 8 bases, with 12 bases sitting between them. CDR3 residues: CASSRSSGEKLFF. The CDR3 bases are TGTGCCAGCAGCAGATCATCCGGGGAAAAACTGTTTTTT.

The chain couples TRBV2 to TRBJ2-7; D is possibly TRBD1 (5 bases). V gave up 4 bases and J gave up 2 bases, with 9 bases separating them. From germline, CDR1 is SNHLY and CDR2 FYNNEI. The CDR3 sequence is 13 residues long. CDR3 loop: CASSVDRPYEQYF. In DNA, the CDR3 is TGTGCCAGCAGTGTTGACAGACCCTACGAGCAGTACTTC.

The count of this clone is one. The rearrangement joins TRBV10-1 to TRBJ2-3, with TRBD2 matching over 10 bases. The germline V gene encodes CDR1 WNHNN and CDR2 SYGVQD (reference sequence). Unmatched junction bases numbered 4, after V lost 5 bases and J lost 2 bases. CDR3 length equals 15 residues. The CDR3 sequence is CASSLAGGHTDTQYF. For the CDR3, the DNA is TGCGCCAGCAGTTTAGCGGGGGGTCACACAGATACGCAGTATTTT.

The chain combines TRBV9 with TRBJ2-5, with 8 bases that match TRBD1. The CDR3 length is 15 residues. V gave up 4 bases and J gave up 3 bases; unmatched junction bases: 8. Looked up from germline, CDR1 is SGDLS and CDR2 is YYNGEE. CDR3 protein: CASSPQGALEETQYF. The CDR3 DNA is TGTGCCAGCAGCCCTCAGGGGGCTTTAGAAGAGACCCAGTACTTC.

The V gene is TRBV4-1, the J gene TRBJ1-6, with TRBD1 identical over 7 bases. CDR1 is MGHRA, CDR2 YSYEKL, per germline. Trimming took 4 bases from V and 6 from J; bases not matched to a gene: 12. The CDR3 has 17 amino acids. The CDR3 DNA reads as TGCGCCAGCAGCCTAGTTTTTCGACAGGGAATTAATTCACCCCTCCACTTT. Translating gives CASSLVFRQGINSPLHF.